The entry below describes one T cell receptor (beta chain). Its antigen remains unidentified. Base qualities are missing; no much larger clone stands one base away. V sheds 1 base and J sheds 2 bases, leaving 9 bases between their ends. CDR1 is given as SGHTA and CDR2 as FQGNSA, both from the germline V gene. Spanning cysteine to phenylalanine, the CDR3 consists of 14 amino acids. The sequence is cut down to CDR3 DNA, 42 bases in frame from base 1. Peripheral blood CD8+ and CD4+ T cells from healthy donors, Susac syndrome patients and multiple sclerosis patients were profiled by high-throughput TCR beta sequencing. The Susac syndrome patients fulfilled recently defined diagnostic criteria for definite or probable disease. CD8+ TEMRA cells were enriched by FACS, while bulk CD8+ and CD4+ T cells were purified by magnetic negative isolation. Blood was collected in EDTA tubes and processed within 24 hours, with PBMCs isolated through density gradient centrifugation. PBMCs intended for TCR sequencing were cryopreserved in liquid nitrogen and were subsequently thawed in a 37 degrees C water bath. Purity of sorted or isolated CD4+, CD8+ and CD8+ TEMRA cells was at least 90%.

RNA was extracted with the RNeasy kit and roughly 0.45 to 1 ug was reverse transcribed using random hexamers. The immunoSEQ multiplex PCR assay, covering 54 Vbeta and 13 Jbeta segments, was used to amplify TCR beta CDR3 regions. To correct PCR amplification bias, a synthetic template baseline was used for both primer optimization and computational correction. Processing in the source paper ran as follows. Reads were assigned to V, D and J genes according to IMGT and analyzed in immunoSEQ Analyzer, with only productive sequences retained. To calculate clonality, Shannon entropy was normalized by log2 of the number of productive unique sequences and then subtracted from one. For each patient and control, public and private clones were evaluated within the 100 most prevalent clones. A clone was defined as Susac-specific if it was absent from the healthy and MS cohorts, from roughly 1,000 published viral clones and from other ImmuneACCESS disease sequences. Using fastp at Q25 and MiXCR, TCRdb reprocessed the public reads and kept productive beta chains. Each entry merges the rows of one CDR3 protein and shows their most common DNA and genes. These V and J calls originate from TCRdb's pipeline instead of the authors' own analysis. The sample table shows some 130,000 distinct CDR3 sequences, and approximately 95% are seen once. More than 0.15% of the sample goes to the ten largest clones.

This sample was taken from a study of CD8 T cells in Susac syndrome (dated by TCRdb to the late 2010s). Some background on the complete study: Of the Susac syndrome patients who were sequenced, eight or nine were in clinical remission while 5 or 6 had clinically active disease. At blood withdrawal, Susac syndrome patients were either therapy-naive, taking corticosteroids (in some cases with IVIg as well), or taking IVIg alone. The study compared CD8+ T cell repertoire clonality among approximately twelve healthy donors, about 14 Susac syndrome patients and some 16 multiple sclerosis patients. Whether CD8+ T cell activation and differentiation in Susac syndrome was antigen driven was tested using repertoire sequencing.

Overall results and qualifications from the work: CD8+ repertoires in Susac syndrome showed clonal expansion, which was highest in CD8+ TEMRA cells and was greater in clinically active patients than in remitting patients. In the total CD8+ and CD8+ TEMRA repertoires, sixteen and five Susac-specific public clones, respectively, were identified. The number of individuals in the TCR sequencing and HLA analysis was recognized as being relatively small.

Sequencing was done on a sample of CD8+ T cells from PBMCs. The sequence came from a human donor with Susac syndrome. The rearranged segments are TRBV7-2 and TRBJ2-7; the D gene is not confidently resolved. CDR3 protein: CASSLGGSTYEQYF. The DNA reads as follows: TGTGCCAGCAGCTTAGGGGGATCAACCTACGAGCAGTACTTC.